The T cell receptor (beta chain) under discussion was sequenced for a study of blood T cell repertoires in COVID-19. Assay used: immunoSEQ multiplex PCR; TCRdb lists only in-frame clones, some missing. The table includes 200,000 or so clones, around 85% detected once. CDR3 length equals 15 residues. Germline CDR1 is SGDLS and CDR2 is YYNGEE. V trimming: 4 bases; J trimming: 5 bases; junction bases outside the gene matches: 10. Material: PBMCs or T cells enriched from blood (not recorded which). The chain joins TRBV9 to TRBJ2-5; 8 bases line up with TRBD1. The receptor was isolated from a woman in her forties with acute COVID-19. The CDR3 DNA reads TGTGCCAGCAGCCCAGCAGGGGGCAGAGGGGAGACCCAGTACTTC. It codes for CASSPAGGRGETQYF.